This T cell receptor (beta chain) was retrieved from a study of blood T cell repertoires in COVID-19 (dated by TCRdb to about 2020). Some background on the complete study: Samples covering the acute and convalescent phases of COVID-19 were provided by collaborators in the United States, Italy and Spain. The prospective study material was composed of cDNA or gDNA derived from T cells, B-cell-depleted T cells, or PBMCs. Subjects who had been exposed to COVID-19, were actively infected with it, or had recovered from it provided the deeply sampled blood TCRbeta repertoires that made up the dataset. The repertoires were released in a freely available public database meant as a resource for research on the immune response to SARS-CoV-2. Samples were obtained from the ongoing ImmuneRACE study (first 160 participants) and from about 1,300 subjects provided by 6 global collaborators. Nearly every sample came with metadata listing a de-identified subject ID, COVID-19 status, age in years and sex. Where available, HLA class I and class II types were taken from metadata supplied by the sample provider and were not determined by assay-based typing.

General conclusions and limits of the study: The amount of clinical and demographic metadata varied by source and participant and was provided uncurated.

To note about this clone: Its antigen target is currently unknown. Qualities for individual bases were not recorded, and no much larger clone is one base off.

Collaborating institutions collected whole blood in K2EDTA tubes following their own protocols. For TCRbeta analysis, collaborator samples were shipped as frozen whole blood, as isolated PBMCs, or as DNA extracted from either sample type. The CDR3 contains 14 residues, cysteine and phenylalanine counted. Solely the CDR3 DNA is kept, with 42 bases framed from the first base. From the germline V gene, CDR1 is SGDLS and CDR2 is YYNGEE. The V end loses 0 bases and the J end loses 4 bases, and a stretch of 11 bases separates them. The immunoSEQ Assay, a bias-controlled multiplex PCR, was used to amplify TCRbeta CDR3 regions from genomic DNA. The authors' analysis ran thus. The number of nucleated cells in each sample was estimated by amplification of reference gene primers within the assay. To quantify the absolute abundance of each unique TCRbeta CDR3 rearrangement, sequence reads were collapsed and filtered. Productive Simpson clonality was computed per sample as the square root of Simpson's diversity index over productive rearrangements. TCRdb provides this immuneACCESS table in a form limited to in-frame rearrangements. Some clones are lacking; in checked studies, under half of them reflect an unresolved V gene, and why the rest are absent is not known. The D gene and trimming were derived from the DNA, and the V and J assignments and clone size from that table. The sample data list around 110,000 clones, and 82% of these were observed just once. 4% to 5% of the sample is taken by the ten largest.

Recombination linked TRBV9 to TRBJ2-7, and TRBD1 may be the D gene, going by 5 matching bases. The specimen sequenced was peripheral blood. The clonotype comes from a woman between 70 and 85 years old with acute or convalescent COVID-19. In nucleotide form, the sequence is TGTGCCAGCAGCGTAGATCAGGGTTTTTACGAGCAGTACTTC. Its protein is CASSVDQGFYEQYF.